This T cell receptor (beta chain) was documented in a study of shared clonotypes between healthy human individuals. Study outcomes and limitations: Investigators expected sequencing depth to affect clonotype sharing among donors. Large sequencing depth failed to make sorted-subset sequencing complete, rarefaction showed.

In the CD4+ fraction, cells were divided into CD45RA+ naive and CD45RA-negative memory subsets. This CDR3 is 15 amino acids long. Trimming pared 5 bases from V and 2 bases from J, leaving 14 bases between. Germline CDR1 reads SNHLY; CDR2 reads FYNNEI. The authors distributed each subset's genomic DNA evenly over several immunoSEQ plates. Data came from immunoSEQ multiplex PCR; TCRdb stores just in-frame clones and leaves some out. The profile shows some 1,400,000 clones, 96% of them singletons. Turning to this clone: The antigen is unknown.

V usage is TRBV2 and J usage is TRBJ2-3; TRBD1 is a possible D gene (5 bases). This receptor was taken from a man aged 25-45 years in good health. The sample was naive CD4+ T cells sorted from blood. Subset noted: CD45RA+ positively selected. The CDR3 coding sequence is TGTGCCAGCAGTCTGGGGCAGGTTTACACAGATACGCAGTATTTT. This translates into CASSLGQVYTDTQYF.